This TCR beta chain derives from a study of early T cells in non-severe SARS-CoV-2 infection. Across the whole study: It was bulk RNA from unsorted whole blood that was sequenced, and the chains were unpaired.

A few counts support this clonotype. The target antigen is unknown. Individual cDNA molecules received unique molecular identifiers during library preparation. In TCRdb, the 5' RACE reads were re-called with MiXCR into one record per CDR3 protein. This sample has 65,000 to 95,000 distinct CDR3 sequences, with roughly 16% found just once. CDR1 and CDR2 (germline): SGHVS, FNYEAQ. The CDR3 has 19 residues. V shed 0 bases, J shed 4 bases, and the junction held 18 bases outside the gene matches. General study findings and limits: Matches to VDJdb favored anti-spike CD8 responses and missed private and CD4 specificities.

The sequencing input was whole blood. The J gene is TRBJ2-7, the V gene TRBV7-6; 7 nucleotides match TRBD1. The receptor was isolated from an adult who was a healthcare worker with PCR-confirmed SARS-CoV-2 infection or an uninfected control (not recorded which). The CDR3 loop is CASSLAGWGSTGDGYEQYF. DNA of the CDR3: TGTGCCAGCAGCTTAGCCGGATGGGGATCCACAGGGGATGGATACGAGCAGTACTTC.